The 29 T cell receptor beta chains given below trace back to one sample, sequenced in a study of blood T cells in healthy people across ages. Primed by a sample-barcoded 5' primer and a J-beta primer mix, a second PCR proceeded for 7 to 11 cycles. TCRdb re-derived calls from the 5' RACE reads in MiXCR, one entry per CDR3 protein. In the table there are around 1,700,000 distinct CDR3 sequences, over 25% of which are singletons. What was sequenced was blood. The receptors come from a woman under 40 in good health.

The chain combines TRBV30 with TRBJ2-7; TRBD2 aligns across 13 bases. Germline CDR1 is GTSNPN and CDR2 is SVGIG (reference sequence). The trim removed 5 bases at V and 6 bases at J, leaving 7 bases unmatched. The CDR3 length is 14 residues. CDR3 nucleotides: TGTGCCTGGGATCCGGGACTAGCGGGACCCGAGCAGTACTTC. Amino acid sequence: CAWDPGLAGPEQYF.

The rearrangement joins TRBV20-1 to TRBJ2-5, with 7 positions matching TRBD1. The CDR3 extends over 14 amino acids. Germline V gene sequence: CDR1 DFQATT, CDR2 SNEGSKA (reference sequence). The junction had 8 bases not matched to a gene; V was cut back by 0 bases and J by 7 bases. CDR3 protein: CSARELTGIVTQYF. The CDR3 nucleotides are TGCAGTGCTAGAGAATTGACAGGGATCGTGACCCAGTACTTC.

This clonotype has a handful of counts. The chain couples TRBV2 to TRBJ1-2; D not resolved. The CDR3 loop spans 13 amino acids. Germline values: CDR1 SNHLY, CDR2 FYNNEI. Trimming left V 8 bases short and J 5 bases short, with 15 bases between. The DNA of the CDR3 is TGTGCCAGCCCCGACCAGCACGGATATGGCTACACCTTC. It specifies CASPDQHGYGYTF.

The V gene is TRBV6-1, the J gene TRBJ2-7; 7 nucleotides agree with TRBD1. Near its end, the DNA agrees better with TRBJ2-5, so the J call may be wrong. Per germline, CDR1 MNHNS and CDR2 SASEGT. This CDR3 comprises 14 residues. For the CDR3, the DNA is TGTGCCAGCAGACGTCAGGGGGAAGGAGAGACCCAGTACTTC. Amino acids: CASRRQGEGETQYF.

This clonotype occurred many times. V gene TRBV28 combines with J gene TRBJ2-5, with D maybe TRBD2 (6 bases). Germline loops: CDR1 MDHEN, CDR2 SYDVKM. Trimming took 4 bases from V and 0 from J, leaving 12 bases between them. This CDR3 comprises 15 residues. This chain's CDR3 is CASSYTPGDQETQYF. The DNA for the CDR3 is TGTGCCAGCAGTTATACACCGGGGGACCAAGAGACCCAGTACTTC.

This clonotype came up many times. The CDR3 DNA follows: TGTGCCAGCAGCTTATACCAGGAGTCCTACGAGCAGTACTTC. Translated: CASSLYQESYEQYF. This chain joins TRBV7-2 and TRBJ2-7; D not resolved. This CDR3 is 14 amino acids long. Trimming left V 2 bases short and J 1 base short, with 9 bases between. The germline gives CDR1 SGHTA, CDR2 FQGNSA. Combining the CDR3 with reference TRBV7-2 and TRBJ2-7 gives the whole variable domain GAGVSQSPSNKVTEKGKDVELRCDPISGHTALYWYRQSLGQGLEFLIYFQGNSAPDKSGLPSDRFSAERTGGSVSTLTIQRTQQEDSAVYLCASSLYQESYEQYFGPGTRLTVT.

The chain carries TRBV29-1 and TRBJ2-1; 13 bases align to TRBD2. CDR3 length: 15 residues. The germline gives CDR1 SQVTM, CDR2 ANQGSEA. With V trimmed by 7 bases and J by 9 bases, 12 bases remained unmatched. In nucleotides, the CDR3 is TGCAGCGGGGGGACTAGCGGGGTTTCACGGGGTGAGCAGTTCTTC. It translates to CSGGTSGVSRGEQFF.

This clonotype was observed a few times. V and J are TRBV29-1 and TRBJ2-1; 9 nucleotides align to TRBD1. Losses at the gene ends were 3 bases for V and 4 bases for J; bases not matched to a gene: 7. Germline V gene lookup returns CDR1 SQVTM and CDR2 ANQGSEA. This CDR3 spans 15 amino acids. CDR3 loop: CSVDTGTGSYNEQFF. CDR3 bases: TGCAGCGTTGATACCGGGACAGGGAGTTACAATGAGCAGTTCTTC.

The chain uses TRBV12-5 and TRBJ2-5, with D possibly matching TRBD2 (5 bases). The DNA matches TRBJ2-1 better at its end, which makes the J call doubtful. Germline CDR1 reads LGHNT; CDR2 reads FRNRAP. The CDR3 length is 16 residues. The CDR3 DNA follows: TGTGCTAGTGGTCCAACTCAGAGGGCAGGCGAAGAGACCCAGTTCTTC. As protein: CASGPTQRAGEETQFF.

This chain joins TRBV7-2 and TRBJ2-5, with TRBD2 matching over 9 bases. The CDR3 consists of 15 residues. Losses at the gene ends were 2 bases for V and 7 bases for J; bases not matched to a gene: 8. Germline loops: CDR1 SGHTA, CDR2 FQGNSA. The CDR3 reads CASSLLAGTTGTQYF. In DNA form, the CDR3 reads TGTGCCAGCAGCTTACTAGCGGGGACCACAGGGACCCAGTACTTC.

The rearrangement links TRBV15 to TRBJ2-3; TRBD2 aligns across 9 bases. Trimming took 6 bases from V and 4 from J; bases not matched to a gene: 8. From germline, CDR1 is LNHNV and CDR2 YYDKDF (reference sequence). This CDR3 region has 15 residues. The CDR3 is CATRKGLAGPDTQYF. As DNA, the CDR3 is TGTGCCACCAGGAAAGGCCTAGCGGGACCAGATACGCAGTATTTT.

This chain links TRBV7-9 with TRBJ2-5, with D tentatively TRBD1 (5 bases). V was pared by 5 bases and J by 7 bases, with 14 bases between. Per germline, CDR1 SEHNR and CDR2 FQNEAQ (reference sequence). The CDR3 is 13 residues long. CDR3 sequence reads: CASSTDTLGTQYF. CDR3 in DNA: TGTGCCAGCAGCACGGACACCCTGGGGACCCAGTACTTC.

The rearrangement joins TRBV2 to TRBJ2-1; D might be TRBD1 (5 bases). Germline CDR1 is SNHLY and CDR2 is FYNNEI. The V end lost 7 bases, the J end lost 5 bases, and 15 bases lay between the germline ends. The CDR3 contains 14 residues. The CDR3 is CASTPWGRDNEQFF. Here the CDR3 DNA reads TGTGCCAGCACCCCCTGGGGCAGAGACAATGAGCAGTTCTTC.

Notes on this clonotype: A much larger clonotype is one base distant, so this may be a read error. The chain uses TRBV29-1 and TRBJ2-7; D might be TRBD2 (5 bases). The CDR3 is 10 amino acids. Between the trimmed V and J ends, which lost 5 bases and 7 bases, there was a span of 9 bases. The germline gives CDR1 SQVTM, CDR2 ANQGSEA. CDR3 in amino acids: CSVFGNEQYF. In DNA, the CDR3 is TGCAGCGTTTTCGGGAATGAGCAGTACTTC.

A note on this clonotype: This may come from a read error, since a much larger clone is one base off. V is TRBV12-3 or TRBV12-4 and J is TRBJ2-4; D tentatively reads TRBD1 or TRBD2 (5 bases each). The CDR3 spans 15 residues. V lost 6 bases, J lost 0 bases, and 12 bases lay in between. The CDR3 DNA sequence: TGTGCCAGCAGGTTCTCGGGGCTAGCCAAAAACATTCAGTACTTC. Encoded protein: CASRFSGLAKNIQYF.

The CDR3 DNA sequence: TGTGCCAGCGAACTAGCGGGACGAGAGACCCAGTACTTC. Residues: CASELAGRETQYF. This sequence joins TRBV2 and TRBJ2-5; TRBD2 matches 10 bases. J was trimmed by 4 bases and V by 8 bases; bases with no gene match: 4. This CDR3 comprises 13 residues. Germline V CDR1 and CDR2: SNHLY, FYNNEI.

Only a few counts were recorded for this clonotype. V usage is TRBV14 and J usage is TRBJ2-3; D is uncertain. Germline CDR1 and CDR2: SGHDN and FVKESK. V shed 1 base and J shed 4 bases, with 9 bases lying between them. The CDR3 covers 14 residues. The CDR3 here is CASSQGAYPDTQYF. The CDR3 DNA reads as TGTGCCAGCAGCCAAGGGGCGTACCCAGATACGCAGTATTTT.

The chain uses TRBV28 and TRBJ2-7; 10 nucleotides align to TRBD2. Losses at the gene ends were 5 bases for V and 2 bases for J; bases not matched to a gene: 12. Looked up from germline, CDR1 is MDHEN and CDR2 is SYDVKM. The CDR3 contains 17 residues. The DNA of the CDR3 is TGTGCCAGCAGTCCCCACCTCACTAGCGGGGTTACCTACGAGCAGTACTTC. Amino acids: CASSPHLTSGVTYEQYF.

V is TRBV9 and J is TRBJ1-1; tentative D call: TRBD1 (6 bases). The CDR3 is 15 amino acids. V lost 1 base to trimming and J lost 2 bases, with 12 bases between them. Germline CDR1 and CDR2: SGDLS and YYNGEE. The CDR3 coding sequence is TGTGCCAGCAGCGTAACAGGGATGAGAAACACTGAAGCTTTCTTT. Its translation: CASSVTGMRNTEAFF. The variable domain in full, with the rest retrieved from reference TRBV9 and TRBJ1-1, is DSGVTQTPKHLITATGQRVTLRCSPRSGDLSVYWYQQSLDQGLQFLIQYYNGEERAKGNILERFSAQQFPDLHSELNLSSLELGDSALYFCASSVTGMRNTEAFFGQGTRLTVV.

With respect to this clonotype: A much bigger clone sits one base away, suggesting this may be a read error. The chain couples TRBV6-6 to TRBJ2-4; 7 bases line up with TRBD2. The V gene's germline CDR1 is MNHNY and CDR2 SVGAGI (reference sequence). The CDR3 sequence is 17 residues long. V trimming: 0 bases; J trimming: 13 bases; junction bases outside the gene matches: 18. The CDR3 DNA reads as TGTGCCAGCAGTTACTCGAAGGATTCGGCTAGCGGCAATGAGCAGTACTTC. Encoded protein: CASSYSKDSASGNEQYF.

J is TRBJ1-2 and V is TRBV4-2; D is unresolved. Trimming took off 0 bases at V and 6 bases at J, with 14 bases between the two ends. This CDR3 region has 15 residues. Germline loops: CDR1 LGHNA, CDR2 YNFKEQ. The CDR3 DNA reads as TGTGCCAGCAGCCAAGAATTGTCTAGACGCAATGGCTACACCTTC. It codes for CASSQELSRRNGYTF.

This chain uses TRBV6-1 with TRBJ2-7; perhaps D is TRBD1 or TRBD2 (5 bases each). CDR3 length: 15 amino acids. Trimming shortened V by 3 bases and J by 0 bases, and 12 bases separated the two germline ends. Per germline, CDR1 MNHNS and CDR2 SASEGT. CDR3 DNA sequence: TGTGCCAGCAGTGACTGGGGGTCACCCTCCTACGAGCAGTACTTC. This encodes CASSDWGSPSYEQYF.

This clonotype was found a few times. The chain is built from TRBV7-2 and TRBJ2-5; tentatively, D is TRBD2 (6 bases). This CDR3 is built from 13 residues. V lost 4 bases and J lost 6, with 12 bases in between. Germline CDR1 SGHTA, CDR2 FQGNSA. This CDR3 is CASSSLAQKTQYF. CDR3 bases: TGTGCCAGCAGCTCACTAGCCCAGAAGACCCAGTACTTC.

The rearrangement links TRBV20-1 to TRBJ2-1, with TRBD2 as a possible D gene (6 bases). This CDR3 comprises 13 residues. Germline loops: CDR1 DFQATT, CDR2 SNEGSKA (reference sequence). CDR3 loop: CSHPETRSGEQFF. The CDR3 DNA sequence: TGCAGCCACCCCGAGACTAGAAGTGGCGAGCAGTTCTTC.

The gene calls are TRBV6-2 or TRBV6-3 and TRBJ2-1; 10 bases line up with TRBD2. Germline CDR1 MNHEY, CDR2 SVGEGT. The length of the CDR3 is 13 residues. The junction had 9 bases not matched to a gene; V was cut back by 10 bases and J by 9 bases. For the CDR3, the DNA is TGTGCCACCGAGCGGGGGGGGCCGGGTGAGCAGTTCTTC. This codes for CATERGGPGEQFF.

This rearrangement joins TRBV9 to TRBJ2-1; D unresolved. Between the trimmed V and J ends, which lost 2 bases and 6 bases, there was a span of 9 bases. The CDR3 is 13 residues long. Germline V gene data show CDR1 as SGDLS and CDR2 as YYNGEE. The CDR3 region is CASSVSDSNEQFF. The CDR3 coding sequence is TGTGCCAGCAGCGTTTCAGACTCCAATGAGCAGTTCTTC.

The table lists this clonotype with many counts. V gene TRBV4-3 combines with J gene TRBJ2-3; D not certain. This CDR3 is 13 amino acids long. Trimming cost V 4 bases and J 5 bases, with 10 bases left between them. Germline assignment: CDR1 LGHNA and CDR2 YSLEER. The CDR3, as DNA: TGCGCCAGCAGCCCAGAACCGAGAGATACGCAGTATTTT. Amino acids: CASSPEPRDTQYF.

There are many counts of this clonotype. The chain combines TRBV5-6 with TRBJ2-1, with D hard to call. CDR1 and CDR2 from the germline V gene are SGHDT and YYEEEE. The CDR3 sequence is 13 residues long. Trimming removed 2 bases at V and 5 bases at J, with 8 bases between. The CDR3: CASSFGDHNEQFF. For the CDR3, the DNA is TGTGCCAGCAGCTTTGGGGATCACAATGAGCAGTTCTTC.

This clonotype was observed a few times. The genes are TRBV19 and TRBJ1-5; no clear D gene. The CDR3 loop spans 15 amino acids. CDR1 and CDR2 (germline): LNHDA, SQIVND (reference sequence). V lost 5 bases and J lost 3, with 14 bases in between. The CDR3 reads CASSPRGNPNQPQHF. The DNA of the CDR3 is TGTGCCAGTAGTCCGAGAGGGAATCCCAATCAGCCCCAGCATTTT.